These 32 T cell receptor beta chains came from one sample sequenced in a study of shared clonotypes between healthy human individuals. Profiling relied on immunoSEQ multiplex PCR, and the TCRdb table lists in-frame clones only, not all of them. The table lists fewer than 500,000 clones, about three quarters of them singletons, with under 15% in the top ten. Specimen: PBMCs. These TCRs come from a middle-aged woman in good health. Some clones in this sample may be carry-over from other donors' samples.

The chain employs TRBV7-2 and TRBJ2-7, with D unresolved. CDR1 and CDR2 from the germline V gene are SGHTA and FQGNSA. This CDR3 has 15 residues. Trimming removed 5 bases at V and 2 bases at J, with 16 bases between. The CDR3 DNA sequence: TGTGCCAGCAGCGCTAGTGTGGCTACAACCTACGAGCAGTACTTC. It is translated as CASSASVATTYEQYF.

V and J are TRBV21-1 and TRBJ2-5; TRBD1, the D gene given by the table, was not confirmed from the DNA. TRBV21-1 is listed as a pseudogene. This CDR3 region has 18 residues. CDR3 region: CASRFVLGDSPDQETQYF. CDR3 DNA sequence: TGTGCCAGCAGGTTCGTCCTAGGGGATTCCCCAGACCAAGAGACCCAGTACTTC.

The CDR3 bases are TGTGCCAGCAGTGAAAGTTCAGGGTGGGAGACCCAGTACTTC. It specifies CASSESSGWETQYF. This sequence joins TRBV6-1 and TRBJ2-5, with D perhaps TRBD1 (5 bases). CDR3 size: 14 residues. Trimming left V 2 bases short and J 5 bases short, with 12 bases between. Germline CDR1 reads MNHNS; CDR2 reads SASEGT.

The chain is built from TRBV7-2 and TRBJ2-7, with 15 bases identical to TRBD2. The CDR3 totals 18 residues. In germline, CDR1 is SGHTA, CDR2 FQGNSA. Germline trimming cut 4 bases from V and 0 bases from J; bases unmatched to any gene: 7. As DNA, the CDR3 is TGTGCCAGCAGCTCCGGGACTAGCGGGAGGATCTTCTCCTACGAGCAGTACTTC. Encoded protein: CASSSGTSGRIFSYEQYF.

The rearrangement joins TRBV14 to TRBJ2-1; maybe TRBD2 (5 bases). Germline V gene sequence: CDR1 SGHDN, CDR2 FVKESK. This CDR3 region has 14 residues. V was pared by 6 bases and J by 3 bases, with 12 bases between. CDR3: CASSSGNVYNEQFF. In nucleotides, the CDR3 is TGTGCCAGCAGTTCCGGGAACGTCTACAATGAGCAGTTCTTC.

This chain links TRBV28 with TRBJ1-2; 7 bases are a match to TRBD1. Germline values: CDR1 MDHEN, CDR2 SYDVKM. The CDR3 has 13 residues. After removal of 5 bases from V and 6 bases from J, the junction contained 6 bases not matched to a gene. CDR3 region: CASSPAQGDGYTF. In DNA form, the CDR3 reads TGTGCCAGCAGTCCTGCCCAGGGGGATGGCTACACCTTC.

Concerning this clone itself: A read error may explain this, as a much larger clone is one base away. V usage is TRBV30 and J usage is TRBJ1-1; D not resolved. The V gene lost 2 bases and the J gene lost 3 bases, with 10 bases spanning the gap. This CDR3 contains 13 residues. Germline values: CDR1 GTSNPN, CDR2 SVGIG (reference sequence). The chain's CDR3 is CAWSRAGDTEAFF. The CDR3 nucleotides read TGTGCCTGGAGTAGAGCCGGGGACACTGAAGCTTTCTTT. Filled out from reference TRBV30 and TRBJ1-1, the complete variable domain reads SQTIHQWPATLVQPVGSPLSLECTVEGTSNPNLYWYRQAAGRGLQLLFYSVGIGQISSEVPQNLSASRPQDRQFILSSKKLLLSDSGFYLCAWSRAGDTEAFFGQGTRLTVV.

The rearrangement links TRBV4-1 to TRBJ1-3, with D unclear. There are 16 residues in the CDR3. Germline V gives CDR1 MGHRA, CDR2 YSYEKL. The germline V and J ends were trimmed by 0 bases and 2 bases, with 11 bases remaining between them. CDR3 protein: CASSQDPRAAGNTIYF. The CDR3 nucleotides read TGCGCCAGCAGCCAAGACCCGAGGGCGGCTGGAAACACCATATATTTT.

This sequence joins TRBV4-3 and TRBJ1-3, with D maybe TRBD1 (6 bases). Trimming pared 0 bases from V and 7 bases from J, leaving 16 bases between. The CDR3 loop spans 16 amino acids. CDR1 and CDR2 from the germline V gene are LGHNA and YSLEER. The CDR3 DNA reads as TGCGCCAGCAGCCAAGATCGGAGGGGGAATAGGAACACCATATATTTT. This translates into CASSQDRRGNRNTIYF.

This chain links TRBV30 with TRBJ2-5; 8 bases fit TRBD1. The better agreement between TRBJ2-7 and the DNA end casts doubt on the J call. Germline V gives CDR1 GTSNPN, CDR2 SVGIG (reference sequence). There are 16 residues in the CDR3. DNA of the CDR3: TGTGCCTGGAGGGGGCAGGGGGCGTTGACGGCCTACGAGCAGTACTTC. This codes for CAWRGQGALTAYEQYF.

This chain uses TRBV25-1 with TRBJ2-3, with a possible D match to TRBD2 (6 bases). Germline CDR1 is MGHDK and CDR2 is SYGVNS. V dropped 5 bases and J dropped 0 bases, with 15 bases sitting between them. The CDR3 consists of 16 residues. DNA for the CDR3: TGTGCCAGCAGTCCATTGGACTACTCCAGCACAGATACGCAGTATTTT. Protein sequence: CASSPLDYSSTDTQYF.

The rearrangement links TRBV11-2 to TRBJ1-1; possible D gene TRBD1, 5 bases. The germline gives CDR1 SGHAT, CDR2 FQNNGV. The CDR3 is 13 residues long. V was trimmed by 5 bases and J by 7 bases, leaving 14 bases between them. DNA for the CDR3: TGTGCCAGCAGCATTATTGGTGGACATGAAGCTTTCTTT. This translates into CASSIIGGHEAFF.

This chain joins TRBV7-3 and TRBJ2-1, with 8 nucleotides matching TRBD2. Germline V CDR1 and CDR2: SGHTA, FQGTGA. CDR3 length: 14 residues. J gave up 0 bases and V 5 bases, and 0 bases lay outside the gene matches. CDR3 sequence: CASSSGSSYNEQFF. The CDR3 nucleotides read TGTGCCAGCAGCAGCGGGAGCTCCTACAATGAGCAGTTCTTC.

This chain joins TRBV6-4 and TRBJ1-1; the D gene is possibly TRBD1 (6 bases). Trimming shortened V by 6 bases and J by 0 bases, and 8 bases separated the two germline ends. The CDR3 covers 13 residues. Germline V gives CDR1 MRHNA, CDR2 SNTAGT. The CDR3 spells CASSTGLNTEAFF. The CDR3 nucleotides are TGTGCCAGCAGCACAGGGCTGAACACTGAAGCTTTCTTT.

The chain recombines TRBV19 with TRBJ1-5; 10 nucleotides align to TRBD1. Germline-derived CDR1 and CDR2 are LNHDA and SQIVND (reference sequence). This CDR3 is built from 15 residues. Trimming removed 8 bases from V and 0 bases from J; junction bases left unmatched: 4. The chain's CDR3 is CASSGQGYSNQPQHF. The CDR3 coding sequence is TGTGCCAGTTCGGGACAGGGGTATAGCAATCAGCCCCAGCATTTT.

This clone was found a few times. This clone may be a read error of a much larger clone one base away. The V gene is TRBV29-1, the J gene TRBJ1-1; 7 bases map to TRBD1. The CDR3 totals 14 residues. CDR1 is SQVTM and CDR2 is ANQGSEA in the germline V gene. The CDR3, as DNA: TGCAGCGTTGAGAGTCAGGGGGTGAACACTGGAGCTTTCTTT. Its protein product is CSVESQGVNTGAFF.

J is TRBJ1-2 and V is TRBV28, with unresolved D. Germline V gene lookup returns CDR1 MDHEN and CDR2 SYDVKM. There are 14 residues in the CDR3. V lost 3 bases to trimming and J lost 7 bases, with 15 bases between them. CDR3 in amino acids: CASSFRWEGGGYTF. CDR3 bases: TGTGCCAGCAGTTTTAGGTGGGAGGGCGGTGGCTACACCTTC.

V usage is TRBV28 and J usage is TRBJ2-1; 11 bases line up with TRBD2. The CDR3 length is 15 residues. Germline lookup yields CDR1 MDHEN and CDR2 SYDVKM. V shed 7 bases and J 6 bases; nucleotides not matched to a gene: 8. The DNA of the CDR3 is TGTGCCAGCATCAGGCTAGCGGGAGGTGGCAATGAGCAGTTCTTC. Translating gives CASIRLAGGGNEQFF.

V gene TRBV5-4 combines with J gene TRBJ2-7; weak D call: TRBD1 (6 bases). The CDR3 length is 15 residues. The V end was cut by 3 bases, the J end by 4 bases, with 17 bases between. CDR1 and CDR2 (germline): SGHNT, YYREEE (reference sequence). CDR3 nucleotide sequence: TGTGCCAGCAGCTCCCAGAAGAGGGGGACGTACGAGCAGTACTTC. Translation: CASSSQKRGTYEQYF.

CDR3 coding DNA: TGTGCCAGCAGCTTAGGGCCGTGGGGGAACTACGAGCAGTACTTC. This encodes CASSLGPWGNYEQYF. This sequence joins TRBV11-2 and TRBJ2-7, with D perhaps assigned TRBD1 or TRBD2 (5 bases each). This CDR3 has 15 amino acids. V lost 1 base and J 3 bases, leaving 13 bases between the germline ends. CDR1 and CDR2 (germline): SGHAT, FQNNGV.

This sequence joins TRBV11-2 and TRBJ2-5; 7 nucleotides line up with TRBD2. J was trimmed by 4 bases and V by 1 base; bases with no gene match: 9. The CDR3 is 16 residues long. The germline gives CDR1 SGHAT, CDR2 FQNNGV. The CDR3 DNA reads as TGTGCCAGCAGCTTAGTCTTTGGGACTACCGTAGAGACCCAGTACTTC. Amino acids: CASSLVFGTTVETQYF.

The DNA of the CDR3 is TGTGCCAGCACGTCTGACTCCTACGAGCAGTACTTC. Its protein is CASTSDSYEQYF. The chain is built from TRBV6-5 and TRBJ2-7; D gene unclear. The CDR3 covers 12 residues. CDR1 is MNHEY and CDR2 is SVGAGI in the germline V gene. Between the trimmed V and J ends, which lost 7 bases and 0 bases, there was a span of 7 bases.

The V call is TRBV2, the J call TRBJ1-1; tentatively, D is TRBD1 (5 bases). CDR1 is SNHLY, CDR2 FYNNEI, per germline. The CDR3 totals 14 residues. The V end lost 3 bases, the J end lost 1 base, and 9 bases lay between the germline ends. CDR3 nucleotides: TGTGCCAGCAGTGAGCGGACACAGAACACTGAAGCTTTCTTT. Its translation: CASSERTQNTEAFF.

This clone was counted ten times or more. The V and J genes are TRBV7-6 and TRBJ2-7; D remains ambiguous. Trimming stripped 1 base from V and 0 bases from J, with 10 bases between. Germline V gene data show CDR1 as SGHVS and CDR2 as FNYEAQ. This CDR3 is 15 amino acids long. CDR3 sequence: CASSLGAGSSYEQYF. CDR3 nucleotides: TGTGCCAGCAGCTTAGGGGCTGGAAGCTCCTACGAGCAGTACTTC. Full variable domain (rest looked up from reference TRBV7-6 and TRBJ2-7): GAGVSQSPRYKVTKRGQDVALRCDPISGHVSLYWYRQALGQGPEFLTYFNYEAQQDKSGLPNDRFSAERPEGSISTLTIQRTEQRDSAMYRCASSLGAGSSYEQYFGPGTRLTVT.

The genes are TRBV27 and TRBJ2-7, with 8 bases aligning to TRBD1. In germline, CDR1 is MNHEY, CDR2 SMNVEV (reference sequence). This CDR3 spans 16 amino acids. The ends lost 5 bases at V and 3 bases at J; junction bases unmatched: 12. The CDR3 is CASSPDLLGQGYEQYF. The CDR3, as DNA: TGTGCCAGCAGTCCCGACCTCCTAGGACAGGGCTACGAGCAGTACTTC.

The chain joins TRBV9 to TRBJ1-3, with D perhaps TRBD1 (5 bases). The germline V and J ends were trimmed by 0 bases and 0 bases, with 16 bases remaining between them. Looked up from germline, CDR1 is SGDLS and CDR2 is YYNGEE. The CDR3 has 18 residues. CDR3 region: CASSVGHLNRNSGNTIYF. The CDR3 bases are TGTGCCAGCAGCGTAGGGCACCTGAACAGGAACTCTGGAAACACCATATATTTT.

The chain employs TRBV7-9 and TRBJ2-5, with unresolved D. V lost 0 bases and J 2 bases, leaving 10 bases between the germline ends. CDR1 and CDR2 (germline): SEHNR, FQNEAQ (reference sequence). The CDR3 length is 15 residues. CDR3 loop: CASSLALNTQETQYF. CDR3 DNA sequence: TGTGCCAGCAGCTTAGCGCTAAACACACAAGAGACCCAGTACTTC. Variable domain in full (rest from reference TRBV7-9 and TRBJ2-5): DTGVSQNPRHKITKRGQNVTFRCDPISEHNRLYWYRQTLGQGPEFLTYFQNEAQLEKSRLLSDRFSAERPKGSFSTLEIQRTEQGDSAMYLCASSLALNTQETQYFGPGTRLLVL.

This clone was counted once. The genes are TRBV6-5 and TRBJ2-3; D remains unclear. This CDR3 is 11 amino acids long. V lost 4 bases, J lost 6 bases, and 5 bases lay in between. Germline V gene data show CDR1 as MNHEY and CDR2 as SVGAGI. In nucleotides, the CDR3 is TGTGCCAGCAGTTTTGGGGATACGCAGTATTTT. This translates into CASSFGDTQYF.

The chain joins TRBV2 to TRBJ2-4, with TRBD2 matching 7 bases. Trimming at V came to 5 bases and at J to 3 bases, leaving 1 base not matched to a gene. The CDR3 consists of 13 residues. Germline values: CDR1 SNHLY, CDR2 FYNNEI. The CDR3 loop reads CASSPSGKNIQYF. CDR3 coding DNA: TGTGCCAGCAGTCCTAGCGGCAAAAACATTCAGTACTTC.

V and J are TRBV5-4 and TRBJ2-3; either TRBD1 or TRBD2 may fit D (5 bases each). Deletions cut 2 bases from V and 8 bases from J, with 18 bases between. Per the germline V gene, CDR1 is SGHNT and CDR2 is YYREEE (reference sequence). This CDR3 is built from 15 residues. CDR3: CASSLSGAAGRTQYF. The CDR3 DNA sequence: TGTGCCAGCAGCTTATCTGGGGCTGCGGGCCGTACGCAGTATTTT.

V and J are TRBV5-1 and TRBJ1-2; 7 positions agree with TRBD1. CDR1 and CDR2 (germline): SGHRS, YFSETQ. This CDR3 is 15 amino acids long. J lost 3 bases, V lost 4 bases, and 9 bases had no gene match. The DNA of the CDR3 is TGCGCCAGCAGCCAACAAGGGGGCCTTGACTATGGCTACACCTTC. Translation gives CASSQQGGLDYGYTF.

The chain joins TRBV19 to TRBJ2-5, with TRBD1 identical over 7 bases. The CDR3 sequence is 15 residues long. The ends lost 10 bases at V and 5 bases at J; junction bases unmatched: 16. The germline gives CDR1 LNHDA, CDR2 SQIVND (reference sequence). CDR3 sequence: CATNANWDRPETQYF. The CDR3 nucleotides are TGTGCCACCAACGCCAACTGGGACAGACCCGAGACCCAGTACTTC.